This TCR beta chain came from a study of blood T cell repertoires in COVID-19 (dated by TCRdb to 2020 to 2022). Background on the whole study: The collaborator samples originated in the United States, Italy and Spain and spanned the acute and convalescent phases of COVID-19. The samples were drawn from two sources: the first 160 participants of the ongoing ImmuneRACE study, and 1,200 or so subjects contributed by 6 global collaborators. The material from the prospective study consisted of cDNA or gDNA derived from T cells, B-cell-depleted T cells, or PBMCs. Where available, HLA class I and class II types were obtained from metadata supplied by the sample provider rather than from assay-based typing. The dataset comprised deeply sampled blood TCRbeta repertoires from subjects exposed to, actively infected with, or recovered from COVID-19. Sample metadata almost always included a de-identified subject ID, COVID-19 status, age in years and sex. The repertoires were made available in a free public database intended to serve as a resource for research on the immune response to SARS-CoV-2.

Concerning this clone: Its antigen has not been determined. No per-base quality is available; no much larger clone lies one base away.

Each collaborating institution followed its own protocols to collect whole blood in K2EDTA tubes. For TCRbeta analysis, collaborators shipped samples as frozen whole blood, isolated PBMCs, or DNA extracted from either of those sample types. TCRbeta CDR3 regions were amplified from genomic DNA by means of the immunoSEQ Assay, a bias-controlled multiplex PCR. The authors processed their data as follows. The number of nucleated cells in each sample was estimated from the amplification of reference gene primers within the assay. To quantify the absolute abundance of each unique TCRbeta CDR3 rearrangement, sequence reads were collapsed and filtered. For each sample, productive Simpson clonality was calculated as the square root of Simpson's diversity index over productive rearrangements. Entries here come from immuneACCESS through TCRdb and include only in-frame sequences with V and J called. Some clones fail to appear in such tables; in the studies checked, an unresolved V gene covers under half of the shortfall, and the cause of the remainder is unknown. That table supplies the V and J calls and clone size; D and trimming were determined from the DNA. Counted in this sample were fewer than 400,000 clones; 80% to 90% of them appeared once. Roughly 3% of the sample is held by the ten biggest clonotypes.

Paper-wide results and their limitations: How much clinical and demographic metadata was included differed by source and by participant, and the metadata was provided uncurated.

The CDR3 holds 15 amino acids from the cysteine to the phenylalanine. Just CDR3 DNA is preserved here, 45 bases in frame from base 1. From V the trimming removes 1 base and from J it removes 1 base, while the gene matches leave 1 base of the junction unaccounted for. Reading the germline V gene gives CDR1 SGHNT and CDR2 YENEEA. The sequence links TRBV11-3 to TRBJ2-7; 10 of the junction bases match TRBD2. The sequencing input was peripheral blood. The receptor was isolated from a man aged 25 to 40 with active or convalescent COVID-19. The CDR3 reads CASSLVAGGSYEQYF. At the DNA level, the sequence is TGTGCCAGCAGCTTAGTAGCGGGGGGATCCTACGAGCAGTACTTC.